These 25 T cell receptor beta chains were all obtained from the same sample, sequenced in a study of T cells in Graves' hyperthyroidism and ophthalmopathy. TCR beta CDR3 regions were amplified from RNA transcripts. Using the HTBI primer set, a first-round RT-PCR was run on the TCR CDR3. TCRdb reprocessed the multiplex PCR reads with MiXCR, giving one entry per CDR3 protein. This table holds roughly 740,000 distinct CDR3 sequences, roughly 15% found once. Source material: blood. Source of these receptors: a young man with Graves' hyperthyroidism.

This clonotype appeared a few times. This chain links TRBV27 with TRBJ1-3; D unclear. V lost 8 bases to trimming and J lost 0 bases, with 11 bases between them. The germline CDR1 and CDR2 sequences are MNHEY and SMNVEV (reference sequence). This CDR3 is 14 amino acids long. CDR3 in amino acids: CASCKAISGNTIYF. The CDR3 coding sequence is TGTGCCAGCTGTAAGGCTATCTCTGGAAACACCATATATTTT.

On this clonotype: This probably arose from a read error, given a far larger clone one base away. The chain has TRBV28 and TRBJ2-3; possibly TRBD1 or TRBD2 for D (5 bases each). Germline CDR1 and CDR2: MDHEN and SYDVKM. CDR3 size: 13 residues. CDR3 nucleotides: TGTGCCTGCAGTTTAGGGACCACAGATACGCAGTATTTT. This encodes CACSLGTTDTQYF.

A note on this clonotype: Possible read error: a much larger clone is one base away. Since no conserved phenylalanine or tryptophan closes the CDR3, a read error is the likely cause. The chain is built from TRBV9 and TRBJ1-6, with 7 bases aligning to TRBD1. The CDR3 spans 18 residues. The J segment lost 6 bases and the V segment lost 4 bases, leaving 16 bases of the junction unmatched. Germline V gene sequence: CDR1 SGDLS, CDR2 YYNGEE. DNA for the CDR3: TGTGCCAGCAGCCATACATCGACCGGGACAGCCTTTAATTCACCCCTCCACCTT. This codes for CASSHTSTGTAFNSPLHL.

There are many counts of this clonotype. V and J are TRBV7-2 and TRBJ2-3; a possible D gene is TRBD1 (8 bases). The CDR3 runs to 17 residues. CDR1 SGHTA and CDR2 FQGNSA come from the germline V gene. Trimming cost V 5 bases and J 4 bases, with 22 bases left between them. CDR3 sequence reads: CASSQHRGGGFADTQYF. The CDR3 nucleotides read TGTGCCAGCAGCCAACACAGGGGGGGCGGTTTCGCAGATACGCAGTATTTT. Based on the CDR3 plus reference TRBV7-2 and TRBJ2-3, the full variable domain is GAGVSQSPSNKVTEKGKDVELRCDPISGHTALYWYRQSLGQGLEFLIYFQGNSAPDKSGLPSDRFSAERTGGSVSTLTIQRTQQEDSAVYLCASSQHRGGGFADTQYFGPGTRLTVL.

CDR3 loop: CAISESKGATQYF. The CDR3 coding sequence is TGTGCCATCAGTGAGTCCAAGGGGGCTACCCAGTACTTC. V gene TRBV10-3 combines with J gene TRBJ2-5; the match to TRBD1 covers 7 bases. Germline trimming cut 0 bases from V and 8 bases from J; bases unmatched to any gene: 3. The CDR3 length is 13 residues. Germline V CDR1 and CDR2: ENHRY, SYGVKD.

This clonotype was observed at least ten times. The chain employs TRBV11-2 and TRBJ2-7, with a tentative D call TRBD1 (6 bases). This CDR3 comprises 15 residues. CDR1 and CDR2 from the germline V gene are SGHAT and FQNNGV. The V end lost 5 bases, the J end lost 2 bases, and 16 bases lay between the germline ends. CDR3 amino acids: CASSPRTVLTYEQYF. The CDR3 DNA sequence: TGTGCCAGCAGCCCCCGGACAGTGTTGACCTACGAGCAGTACTTC.

The J gene is TRBJ2-7, the V gene TRBV7-2, with 10 bases that match TRBD2. CDR1 SGHTA and CDR2 FQGNSA come from the germline V gene. CDR3 length equals 16 residues. V shed 5 bases and J 5 bases; nucleotides not matched to a gene: 12. In DNA, the CDR3 is TGTGCCAGCAGCACCTTACCTAGCGGGAGTATCCACGAGCAGTACTTC. Translated: CASSTLPSGSIHEQYF.

The V gene is TRBV20-1, the J gene TRBJ2-1; D not resolved. Germline CDR1 and CDR2: DFQATT and SNEGSKA (reference sequence). The V end was cut by 0 bases, the J end by 9 bases, with 18 bases between. The CDR3 consists of 15 residues. The CDR3 DNA is TGCAGTGCTAGAGATTGGAAGGGTGCGAGTGGTGAGCAGTTCTTC. Its protein is CSARDWKGASGEQFF.

In the case of this clonotype: The missing conserved phenylalanine or tryptophan at the end of this CDR3 makes a read error likely. This chain uses TRBV29-1 with TRBJ2-7; 10 bases align to TRBD2. CDR3 length equals 13 residues. Germline lookup yields CDR1 SQVTM and CDR2 ANQGSEA. The V gene end was trimmed by 4 bases and the J gene end by 2 bases; junction bases not matched to a gene: 2. The CDR3 is CSVGLAGPYEQYL. The CDR3 nucleotides read TGCAGCGTTGGACTAGCGGGCCCCTACGAGCAGTACCTC.

The rearrangement links TRBV4-1 to TRBJ2-1, with 11 nucleotides matching TRBD2. In germline, CDR1 is MGHRA, CDR2 YSYEKL. This CDR3 is 17 amino acids long. J lost 6 bases, V lost 0 bases, and 7 bases had no gene match. CDR3 in amino acids: CASSQDKGLAEINEQFF. CDR3 DNA sequence: TGCGCCAGCAGCCAAGATAAGGGACTAGCGGAAATCAATGAGCAGTTCTTC.

This sequence joins TRBV10-3 and TRBJ1-2; D not certain. The CDR3 has 14 residues. Trimming cost V 9 bases and J 7 bases, with 21 bases left between them. In germline, CDR1 is ENHRY, CDR2 SYGVKD. The DNA for the CDR3 is TGTGCCATAACCAAGACCGAGTCCGATAGTGGCTACACCTTC. Translating gives CAITKTESDSGYTF.

This clonotype has ten or more counts. This chain joins TRBV28 and TRBJ2-7, with D possibly matching TRBD1 (6 bases). Germline values: CDR1 MDHEN, CDR2 SYDVKM. V was cut by 8 bases and J by 4 bases, with 12 bases left in between. The CDR3 contains 12 residues. The CDR3 here is CASWGRRYEQYF. The CDR3 DNA reads TGTGCCAGCTGGGGGCGTCGGTACGAGCAGTACTTC.

The table lists this clonotype with many counts. The chain employs TRBV7-2 and TRBJ2-3; 7 bases match TRBD2. The germline V gene has CDR1 SGHTA and CDR2 FQGNSA. The CDR3 consists of 16 residues. The ends lost 1 base at V and 4 bases at J; junction bases unmatched: 8. CDR3 nucleotide sequence: TGTGCCAGCAGCTTAGACAGCGGGGCCAGCGCAGATACGCAGTATTTT. Its translation is CASSLDSGASADTQYF.

This clonotype was observed a handful of times. This chain connects TRBV19 to TRBJ2-2; D remains unclear. CDR3 length: 16 amino acids. Germline CDR1 is LNHDA and CDR2 is SQIVND (reference sequence). V shed 7 bases and J shed 0 bases, with 15 bases lying between them. The CDR3 sequence is CASILDDGANTGELFF. CDR3 nucleotides: TGTGCCAGTATTCTGGATGACGGCGCGAACACCGGGGAGCTGTTTTTT.

In this sample, this clonotype turned up many times. The genes are TRBV6-2 or TRBV6-3 and TRBJ2-7; D uncertain. The CDR3 length is 12 residues. From germline, CDR1 is MNHEY and CDR2 SVGEGT. Trimming removed 6 bases from V and 0 bases from J, with 6 bases in between. The CDR3 DNA is TGTGCCAGCAGCTACAGCTCCTACGAGCAGTACTTC. Translating it yields CASSYSSYEQYF.

This clonotype was seen at least ten times. This chain connects TRBV6-2 or TRBV6-3 to TRBJ2-2; 14 nucleotides agree with TRBD2. Germline V gives CDR1 MNHEY, CDR2 SVGEGT. The CDR3 sequence is 17 residues long. V lost 4 bases, J lost 4 bases, and 5 bases stayed unmatched. The CDR3 region has the DNA TGTGCCAGCAGTTGGAGGACTAGCGGGAGGCTCACCGGGGAGCTGTTTTTT. This codes for CASSWRTSGRLTGELFF.

The rearrangement uses TRBV18 and TRBJ1-6; D gene ambiguous. Trimming shortened V by 1 base and J by 5 bases, and 9 bases separated the two germline ends. There are 15 residues in the CDR3. Germline CDR1 reads KGHSH; CDR2 reads LQKENI. The CDR3 DNA is TGTGCCAGCTCACCACTAGGGCTTAATAATTCACCCCTCCACTTT. Its protein is CASSPLGLNNSPLHF. Variable domain in full (rest from reference TRBV18 and TRBJ1-6): NAGVMQNPRHLVRRRGQEARLRCSPMKGHSHVYWYRQLPEEGLKFMVYLQKENIIDESGMPKERFSAEFPKEGPSILRIQQVVRGDSAAYFCASSPLGLNNSPLHFGNGTRLTVT.

On this clonotype itself: Compared with germline, one end of the junction differs, possibly owing to a read error. This chain uses TRBV28 with TRBJ2-7, with 11 bases that match TRBD2. This CDR3 has 17 amino acids. CDR1 MDHEN and CDR2 SYDVKM come from the germline V gene. CDR3 bases: TGTGCCGGCAGTTATGCCCTTGTAGCGGGAGGGACCTGCGAGCAGTACTTC. Its protein is CAGSYALVAGGTCEQYF. Using reference TRBV28 and TRBJ2-7 for the parts outside the CDR3, the full variable domain is DVKVTQSSRYLVKRTGEKVFLECVQDMDHENMFWYRQDPGLGLRLIYFSYDVKMKEKGDIPEGYSVSREKKERFSLILESASTNQTSMYLCAGSYALVAGGTCEQYFGPGTRLTVT.

The chain links TRBV7-8 to TRBJ1-3; D not resolved. Trimming cost V 5 bases and J 0 bases, with 11 bases left between them. CDR1 and CDR2 from the germline V gene are SGHVS and FQNEAQ. This CDR3 has 15 residues. CDR3: CASSPRAASGNTIYF. In nucleotides, the CDR3 is TGTGCCAGCAGCCCCCGAGCAGCCTCTGGAAACACCATATATTTT.

In this sample, this clonotype turned up a few times. V usage is TRBV3-1 and J usage is TRBJ1-2; 8 bases match TRBD1. This CDR3 spans 14 amino acids. In germline, CDR1 is LGHDT, CDR2 YNNKEL (reference sequence). The V and J ends lost 3 bases and 5 bases, in that order; junction bases with no gene match: 5. CDR3 amino acids: CASSHLTGGYGYTF. CDR3 DNA sequence: TGTGCCAGCAGCCATCTCACAGGGGGGTATGGCTACACCTTC.

V gene TRBV20-1 combines with J gene TRBJ1-4; no clear D gene. The V end lost 3 bases, the J end lost 3 bases, and 8 bases lay between the germline ends. Germline V gives CDR1 DFQATT, CDR2 SNEGSKA (reference sequence). This CDR3 has 13 amino acids. The CDR3 protein is CSARSRSNEKLFF. The DNA for the CDR3 is TGCAGTGCTAGGAGTAGATCTAATGAAAAACTGTTTTTT.

CDR3 amino acids: CASRPPFSRPQHF. The CDR3 region has the DNA TGTGCCAGCAGACCACCGTTTTCGAGGCCCCAGCATTTT. The rearrangement links TRBV28 to TRBJ1-5; D uncertain. Deletions cut 6 bases from V and 9 bases from J, with 15 bases between. The CDR3 extends over 13 amino acids. In germline, CDR1 is MDHEN, CDR2 SYDVKM.

The rearrangement joins TRBV27 to TRBJ2-7; 7 nucleotides line up with TRBD2. Germline CDR1 MNHEY, CDR2 SMNVEV (reference sequence). The CDR3 sequence is 17 residues long. V shed 4 bases, J shed 1 base, and the junction held 13 bases outside the gene matches. CDR3 bases: TGTGCCAGCAGTTCGGTCGGGACCGCGCGGGGGTCCTACGAGCAGTACTTC. Its translation is CASSSVGTARGSYEQYF.

This clonotype came up a few times. V usage is TRBV7-3 and J usage is TRBJ2-1, with D perhaps matching TRBD1 (6 bases). CDR1 is SGHTA, CDR2 FQGTGA, per germline. The CDR3 has 16 residues. Trimming removed 3 bases at V and 4 bases at J, with 16 bases between. The CDR3 reads CASSLVTQGPYNEQFF. The CDR3, as DNA: TGTGCCAGCAGCTTGGTAACACAGGGACCTTACAATGAGCAGTTCTTC.

This clonotype was counted ten times or more. The chain recombines TRBV6-6 with TRBJ1-1; D is undetermined. The CDR3 spans 15 residues. The V end was cut by 0 bases, the J end by 1 base, with 9 bases between. Germline V gene sequence: CDR1 MNHNY, CDR2 SVGAGI (reference sequence). CDR3 nucleotide sequence: TGTGCCAGCAGTTACTCGGTAGCGGGGAACACTGAAGCTTTCTTT. Translation gives CASSYSVAGNTEAFF.